Here is one TCR beta chain with its context. What this receptor recognizes is not known. A much larger clone differs by one base, so this may be a read error. The TCR beta CDR3 regions were amplified from the RNA transcripts. The TCR CDR3 was subjected to a first round of RT-PCR using the HTBI primer set and the Qiagen OneStep RT-PCR kit. Libraries were constructed in a second round of multiplex PCR, after which size selection and purification were carried out. Paired-end sequencing of the libraries was performed with 100 bp reads on an Illumina HiSeq2000. In the authors' own workflow: SOAPnuke was used to process the raw data, with reads discarded if the reads contained adapters or uncalled bases, had a mean Phred below 15, or lacked an exact constant-primer or identifier match. COPE v1.2.5 was used to merge high-quality paired reads, and clonotypes were defined as unique nucleotide sequences. MiTCR v1.1 was used to align clonotypes to the IMGT TRBV, TRBD and TRBJ reference segments. The analysis included only V-J combinations with a frequency above 0.0001, which together covered 98% to 99.2% of the repertoires. The TCS score was defined as F50 (clonal expansion) divided by E x V (chaos), with BLOSUM62-based TCRdist calculated between CDR3 peptides within each V-J. Welch's t-statistics and random forest reduced around 520 V-J features to some 14, which were used in a naive Bayes classifier (R e1071). The raw public reads went through TCRdb reprocessing: fastp at Q25, MiXCR clone calling, in-frame beta chains kept. Each entry merges the rows of one CDR3 protein and shows their most common DNA and genes. The V and J calls were not made by the authors but by TCRdb's processing. The sample includes about 560,000 distinct CDR3 sequences, with 16% observed a single time. The top ten clonotypes cover approximately 18% of the sample.

Taken from the germline V gene, the CDR1 and CDR2 loops are MNHNS and SASEGT. There are 14 amino acids in the CDR3, from cysteine to phenylalanine inclusive. The kept DNA is CDR3 alone, 42 bases in frame from the first base. V sheds 10 bases and J sheds 4 bases, leaving 19 bases between their ends. The data originate from a study of T cells in Graves' hyperthyroidism and ophthalmopathy (dated by TCRdb to the late 2010s). In terms of the full investigation: Peripheral blood samples were taken at initial diagnosis, before any treatment was given. TCR V-J signatures able to tell the groups apart were searched for in a discovery cohort of around 95 patients, of whom more than 40 had Graves' ophthalmopathy and some 60 had stable Graves' hyperthyroidism. The approximately 95 discovery patients were divided at random into training and test sets in a 7:3 ratio. Once sampling was done, hyperthyroidism patients were given methimazole at a starting dose of 30 mg daily, whereas ophthalmopathy patients were given high-dose intravenous methylprednisolone. TCR Vbeta CDR3 sequencing of roughly 140 peripheral blood samples (about 45 ophthalmopathy, about 80 hyperthyroidism and approximately 17 progressor patients) is reported in the paper. In addition, the study compared T-cell repertoires in thyroid tissue and in blood from a handful of Graves' hyperthyroidism patients. Prospective prediction of ophthalmopathy was tested in an independent validation cohort of 18 to 20 hyperthyroidism patients and 15 to 17 patients who later progressed to ophthalmopathy. Broader findings and caveats from the paper: Most expanded thyroid clonotypes (frequency above 0.001) were also detected in blood, suggesting blood repertoires may reflect thyroid immune responses. In validation, the model predicted progression to ophthalmopathy with over 60% sensitivity and over 72% specificity, a median of around 6.6 months before onset. Sample size was not statistically predetermined, and blinding of investigators to group allocation was not performed. Ophthalmopathy was separated from stable hyperthyroidism by a 13 V-J signature model, with about 88% sensitivity and roughly 81% specificity obtained in cross-validation and 80%/75% obtained in testing.

Graves' hyperthyroidism was defined as stable when no progression to ophthalmopathy occurred over 18 months of follow-up. Hyperthyroidism patients were newly diagnosed, with disease duration under 2 months, and aged 18 to 65 years. Patients with uncontrolled infections, other autoimmune diseases, pregnancy or lactation were excluded. Diagnoses were based on clinical symptoms, serum thyroxine and TRAb, thyroid ultrasound and orbital computed tomography. PBMCs were isolated from 8 to 10 ml of fresh peripheral blood by Ficoll-Paque density gradient centrifugation. Trizol reagent was used to extract total RNA, and RNA quality was then checked on an Agilent 2100 Bioanalyzer.

The chain is encoded by TRBV6-1 joined to TRBJ1-2; the D region possibly corresponds to TRBD1 (6 bases align). The specimen sequenced was blood. The TCR sequence derives from a woman between 18 and 29 years old with Graves' hyperthyroidism. The DNA reads as follows: TGTGCCACCATCCAGCGCGACAGGTCCTATGGCTACACCTTC. It translates to CATIQRDRSYGYTF.